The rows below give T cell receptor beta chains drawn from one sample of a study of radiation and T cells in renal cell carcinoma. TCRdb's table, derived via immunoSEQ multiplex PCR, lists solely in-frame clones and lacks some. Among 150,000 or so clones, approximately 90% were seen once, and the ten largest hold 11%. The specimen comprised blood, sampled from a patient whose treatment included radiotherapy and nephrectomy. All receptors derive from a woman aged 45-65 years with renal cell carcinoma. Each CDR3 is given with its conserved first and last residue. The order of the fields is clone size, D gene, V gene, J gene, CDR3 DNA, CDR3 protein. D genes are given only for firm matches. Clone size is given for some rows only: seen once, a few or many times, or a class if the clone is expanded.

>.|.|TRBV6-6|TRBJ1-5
TGTGCCAGCAAAGGGGGGAAACAGCCCCAGCATTTT
CASKGGKQPQHF
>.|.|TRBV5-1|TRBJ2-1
TGCGCCAGCAGCCCGGGGGCCTACAATGAGCAGTTCTTC
CASSPGAYNEQFF
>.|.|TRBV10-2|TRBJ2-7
TGCGCCAGCAGGGGGACTAGGGACAGAACCTACGAGCAGTACTTC
CASRGTRDRTYEQYF
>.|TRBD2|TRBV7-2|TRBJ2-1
TGTGCCAGCAGCTTAGGCGGGGGGCGTCAGAAGTTCTTC
CASSLGGGRQKFF
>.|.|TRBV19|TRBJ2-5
TGTGCCAGCGGACCCCTCCCGTTGGGAGAGACCCAGTACTTC
CASGPLPLGETQYF
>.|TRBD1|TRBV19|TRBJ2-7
TGTGCCAGTAGTATGGGACAGGAGTGGTACGAGCAGTACTTC
CASSMGQEWYEQYF
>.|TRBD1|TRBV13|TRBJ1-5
TGTGCCAGCAGCTTAGGACAGGGGGCAGGCAATCAGCCCCAGCATTTT
CASSLGQGAGNQPQHF
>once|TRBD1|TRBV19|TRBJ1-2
TGTGCCAGTAGCCGACAGGGATATGGCTACACCTTC
CASSRQGYGYTF
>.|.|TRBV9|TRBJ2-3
TGTGCCAGCAGCGGGCCACTTTCCACAGATACGCAGTATTTT
CASSGPLSTDTQYF
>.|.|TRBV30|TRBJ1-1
TGTGCCTGGAGTTGGCGGACTGAAGCTTTCTTT
CAWSWRTEAFF
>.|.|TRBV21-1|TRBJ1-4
TGTGCCAGCAGCAAAGCGGAGGGGTGTAATGAAAAACTGTTTTTT
CASSKAEGCNEKLFF
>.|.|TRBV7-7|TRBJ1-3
TGTGCTAGCAGCTTACCAGGAAACACCATATATTTT
CASSLPGNTIYF
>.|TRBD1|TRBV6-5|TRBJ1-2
TGTGCCAGCAGTTACTCCCCCGGGACAGACTATGGCTACACCTTC
CASSYSPGTDYGYTF
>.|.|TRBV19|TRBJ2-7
TGTGCCAGTAGTATAGACCGACAGGCCCCCTACGAGCAGTACTTC
CASSIDRQAPYEQYF
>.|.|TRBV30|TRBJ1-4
TGTGCCTGGACCCCGGGACAAGCAACTAATGAAAAACTGTTTTTT
CAWTPGQATNEKLFF
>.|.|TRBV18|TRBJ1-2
TGTGCCAGCTCACCTCCCTCGACAGCCCTCATCTATGGCTACACCTTC
CASSPPSTALIYGYTF
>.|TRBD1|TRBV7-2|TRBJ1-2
TGTGCCAGCAGCTTAACGACAGGGGGCTTCCTGATCTATGGCTACACCTTC
CASSLTTGGFLIYGYTF
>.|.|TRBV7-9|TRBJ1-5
TGTGCCAGCAGCCCCGACGGGACACTTAGCAATCAGCCCCAGCATTTT
CASSPDGTLSNQPQHF
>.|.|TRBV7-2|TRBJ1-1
TGTGCCAGCAGCCCCTTGGGAGGAGGCACTGAAGCTTTCTTT
CASSPLGGGTEAFF
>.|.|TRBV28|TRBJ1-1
TGTGCCAGCAACGAGCAGGACAGCATTTATCCTGAAGCTTTCTTT
CASNEQDSIYPEAFF
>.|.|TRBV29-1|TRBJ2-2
TGCAGCGTTGAGAGTAGGACCGGGGAGCTGTTTTTT
CSVESRTGELFF
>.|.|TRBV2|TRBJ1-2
TGTGCCAGCAGGTTACAGGTCGGAGGCTATGGCTACACCTTC
CASRLQVGGYGYTF
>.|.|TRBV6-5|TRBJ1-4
TGTGCCAGCACCCCCGGGGGATGGGAAAAACTGTTTTTT
CASTPGGWEKLFF
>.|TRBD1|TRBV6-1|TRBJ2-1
TGTGCCAGCAGTAATGACAGGGGCTTGTGGAATGAGCAGTTCTTC
CASSNDRGLWNEQFF
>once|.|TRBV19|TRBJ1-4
TGTGCCAGTAGTATTTCCAGGGAAGAAAAACTGTTTTTT
CASSISREEKLFF
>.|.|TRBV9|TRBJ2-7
TGTGCCAGCAGCGTAGGGTCGTCAGGACCGTCTTCCTACGAGCAGTACTTC
CASSVGSSGPSSYEQYF
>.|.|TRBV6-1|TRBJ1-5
TGTGCCAGCACCGAAGGAACAGCCAATCAGCCCCAGCATTTT
CASTEGTANQPQHF
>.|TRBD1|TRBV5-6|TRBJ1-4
TGTGCCAGCAGCCCGGACAGGGGTGAAAAACTGTTTTTT
CASSPDRGEKLFF
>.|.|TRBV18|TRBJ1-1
TGTGCCAGCTCGCCGACAGAATCGAACACTGAAGCTTTCTTT
CASSPTESNTEAFF
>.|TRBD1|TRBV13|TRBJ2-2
TGTGCCAGCACCCCCCGGGACAGGGTAACCGCGAACACCGGGGAGCTGTTTTTT
CASTPRDRVTANTGELFF
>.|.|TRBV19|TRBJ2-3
TGTGCCAGTAATACAGGACTACGCACAGATACGCAGTATTTT
CASNTGLRTDTQYF
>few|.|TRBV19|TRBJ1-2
TGTGCCAGTAGTATTGGTGGCTTCTATGGCTACACCTTC
CASSIGGFYGYTF
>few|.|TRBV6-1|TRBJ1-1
TGTGCCAGCAGTGACGGGCAGGGGATTGAAGCTTTCTTT
CASSDGQGIEAFF
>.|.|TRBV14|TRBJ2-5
TGTGCCAGCAGCCAAGATCTGGGAATTCAAGAGACCCAGTACTTC
CASSQDLGIQETQYF
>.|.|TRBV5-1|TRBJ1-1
TGCGCCAGCAGCTTGCAGGGGCCGGATTTGAACACTGAAGCTTTCTTT
CASSLQGPDLNTEAFF
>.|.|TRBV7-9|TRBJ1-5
TGTGCCAGCAGCTCCCCTGGAGCATCAGCCCAGCATTTT
CASSSPGASAQHF
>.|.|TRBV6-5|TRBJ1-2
TGTGCCAGCAGTTACTCGCCCAGAGCCAACTATGGCTACACCTTC
CASSYSPRANYGYTF